This T cell receptor beta chain stems from a study of radiation and T cells in renal cell carcinoma. The time point denotes: blood 2 weeks post-SBRT. Regarding treatment: 15 Gy SBRT to primary tumor, nephrectomy 4 weeks later. Many counts were recorded for this clone. Data came from immunoSEQ multiplex PCR; TCRdb stores just in-frame clones and leaves some out. The profile covers 100,000 to 150,000 clones, with around 81% appearing a single time and approximately 5% taken by the ten largest. This CDR3 has 15 amino acids. The V and J ends lost 6 bases and 4 bases, in that order; junction bases with no gene match: 11. Germline CDR1 and CDR2: SGHTA and FQGNSA.

This chain connects TRBV7-2 to TRBJ1-1; the match to TRBD1 covers 7 bases. This sequence originates from a man aged 45-65 years with renal cell carcinoma. Sequenced here: blood, sampled from a patient whose treatment included radiotherapy and nephrectomy. CDR3 residues: CASSWTGTATTEAFF. In DNA, the CDR3 is TGTGCCAGCAGTTGGACCGGGACAGCGACCACTGAAGCTTTCTTT.